This TCR beta chain originates from a study of CXCR3-negative and CXCR3-positive naive CD8 T cells (dated by TCRdb to between 2018 and 2020). About the full investigation: In total, 130 million to 150 million TRB reads were obtained, which works out to roughly 1.5 +/- 0.3 million reads per library. Diversity and physicochemical repertoire analyses covered eleven to twelve donors pooled from two independent experiments. Naive subsets from about five donors and memory cells from 3 donors were included in the TRBV-TRBJ cluster analysis. Results the study describes overall, beyond this receptor: Because CXCR3 expression was partially decreased after cryopreservation, freshly isolated PBMCs were used for most assays. Because surface CD5, which is linked to self-reactivity in mice, was comparable between the naive subsets, TCR interaction strength was also inferred from the physicochemical properties of TRB CDR3s. TRB CDR3s from CXCR3-positive naive cells showed higher hydrophobicity (lower Kidera factor 4), lower energy, and higher strength and volume indices than CXCR3-negative naive cells. Comparably high repertoire diversity was found in both naive subsets, whereas much lower repertoire diversity was found in memory CD8+ T cells. TRBV-TRBJ usage was similar between naive CXCR3-negative and CXCR3-positive cells from the same donor, while memory cells showed distinct patterns.

Regarding this clonotype: This receptor's antigen is unknown.

Each CD8+ T cell subset was flow-sorted in triplicate, and around 300,000 cells per subset were placed directly into RLT lysis buffer. To exclude memory contaminants, naive CD8+ T cells were stringently defined as CD45RO-CCR7+CD27+CD95-. Peripheral blood mononuclear cells were isolated from buffy coats by standard density gradient centrifugation. Naive CXCR3-negative and CXCR3-positive CD8+ T cells were flow-sorted on a FACSAria III. An RNeasy Mini Kit was used to extract total RNA from the sorted cells. Sequencing took place on a NextSeq 550. The Human TCR Profiling Kit (MiLaboratory) was used to prepare UMI-labeled 5' RACE TRB cDNA libraries. cDNA synthesis used the entire amount of extracted RNA, and PCR amplification then used the entire amount of cDNA produced. Libraries were prepared in parallel using an identical number of PCR cycles. From the authors' description of their analysis: About 54,000 +/- 9,700 unique UMI-labeled TRB cDNA molecules per library were extracted with MIGEC and MiXCR, with at least two reads per UMI required. On average, roughly 40,000 +/- 10,000 functional in-frame TRB CDR3 nucleotide clonotypes lacking stop codons were found per library. After downsampling to 5000 UMI-labeled TRB molecules per sample, diversity metrics such as normalized Shannon-Wiener and Chao1 were calculated in VDJtools. VDJtools computed clonotype-size-weighted physicochemical properties of the central five CDR3 residues: interaction energy, strength, volume and Kidera factor 4. The reads went through TCRdb reprocessing, and each CDR3 protein sequence gets one entry with no DNA. These V and J calls are TCRdb output, not the study's own analysis. This sample's clone table shows 90,000 to 100,000 distinct CDR3 sequences. Jointly, the top ten make up less than 1.1% of the sample.

The sequencing input was naive CXCR3+ CD8+ T cells from blood. Explained via the paper, the cell subset or site label denotes: CD45RO-CCR7+CD27+CD95- naive CD8+ T cells expressing CXCR3 (TNR3+). The TCR originated in a human donor in good health. Some clones in this sample may be carry-over from other donors' samples.

The CDR3 region reads CASTFGTEAFF. Rearrangement joined TRBV19 to TRBJ1-1. CDR1 and CDR2, looked up from the germline V gene (reference sequence), are LNHDA and SQIVND. Measured from the cysteine to the phenylalanine, the CDR3 is 11 residues long. DNA was not recorded.